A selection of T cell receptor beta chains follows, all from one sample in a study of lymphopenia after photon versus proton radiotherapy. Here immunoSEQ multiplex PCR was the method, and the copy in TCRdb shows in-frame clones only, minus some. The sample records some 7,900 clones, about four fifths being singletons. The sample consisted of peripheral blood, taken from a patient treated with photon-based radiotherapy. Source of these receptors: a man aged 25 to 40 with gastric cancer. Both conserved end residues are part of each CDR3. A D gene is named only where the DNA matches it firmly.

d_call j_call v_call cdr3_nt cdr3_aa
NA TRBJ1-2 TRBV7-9 TGTGCCAGCAGCGAAACCGAGGGTTCCAGGATCTATGGCTACACCTTC CASSETEGSRIYGYTF
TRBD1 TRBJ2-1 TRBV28 TGTGCCAGCACCGATCAGACAGGGTACAATGAGCAGTTCTTC CASTDQTGYNEQFF